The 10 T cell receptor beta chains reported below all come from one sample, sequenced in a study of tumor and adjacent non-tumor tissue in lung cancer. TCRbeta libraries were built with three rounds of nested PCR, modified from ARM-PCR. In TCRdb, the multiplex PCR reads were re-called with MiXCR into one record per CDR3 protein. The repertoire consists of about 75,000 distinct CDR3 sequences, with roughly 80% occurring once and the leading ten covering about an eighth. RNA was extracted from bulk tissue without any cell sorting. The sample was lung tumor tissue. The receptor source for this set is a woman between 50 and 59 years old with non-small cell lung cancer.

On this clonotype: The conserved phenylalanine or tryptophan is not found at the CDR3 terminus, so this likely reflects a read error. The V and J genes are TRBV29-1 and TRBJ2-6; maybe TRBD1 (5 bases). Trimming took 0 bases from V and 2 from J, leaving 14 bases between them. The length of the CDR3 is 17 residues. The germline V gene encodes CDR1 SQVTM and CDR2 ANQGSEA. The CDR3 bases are TGCAGCGTTGAAGATCTGCGCAGGGCCCCTGGGGCCAACGTCCTGACTATC. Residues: CSVEDLRRAPGANVLTI.

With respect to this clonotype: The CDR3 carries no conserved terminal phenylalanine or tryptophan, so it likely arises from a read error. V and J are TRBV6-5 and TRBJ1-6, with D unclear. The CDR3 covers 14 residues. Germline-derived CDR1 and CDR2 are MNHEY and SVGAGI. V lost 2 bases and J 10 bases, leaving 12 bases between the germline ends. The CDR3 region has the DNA TGTGCCAGCAGTTACAGACGGCCGAACTCACCCCTCCACTCT. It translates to CASSYRRPNSPLHS.

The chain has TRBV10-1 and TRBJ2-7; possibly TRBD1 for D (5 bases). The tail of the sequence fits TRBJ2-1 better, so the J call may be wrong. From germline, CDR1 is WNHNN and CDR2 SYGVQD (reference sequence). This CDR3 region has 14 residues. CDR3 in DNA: TGCGCCAGCACTGACCCAGGGAAGGGGTACGAGCAGTTCTTC. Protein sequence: CASTDPGKGYEQFF.

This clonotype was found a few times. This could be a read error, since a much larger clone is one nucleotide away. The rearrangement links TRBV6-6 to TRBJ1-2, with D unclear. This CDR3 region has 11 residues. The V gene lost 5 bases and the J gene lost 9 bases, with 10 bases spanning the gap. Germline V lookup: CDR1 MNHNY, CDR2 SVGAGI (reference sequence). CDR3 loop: CASSPGWSYTF. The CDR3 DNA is TGTGCCAGCAGTCCTGGATGGAGCTACACCTTC.

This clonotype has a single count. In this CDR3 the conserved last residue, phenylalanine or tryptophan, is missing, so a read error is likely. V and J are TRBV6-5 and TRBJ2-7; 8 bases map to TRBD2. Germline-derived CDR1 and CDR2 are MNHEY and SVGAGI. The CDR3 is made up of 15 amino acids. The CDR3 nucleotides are TGTGCCAGCAGTTACTCCAGCGGGAGCTCCTACAAGCAGTACCTC. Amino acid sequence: CASSYSSGSSYKQYL.

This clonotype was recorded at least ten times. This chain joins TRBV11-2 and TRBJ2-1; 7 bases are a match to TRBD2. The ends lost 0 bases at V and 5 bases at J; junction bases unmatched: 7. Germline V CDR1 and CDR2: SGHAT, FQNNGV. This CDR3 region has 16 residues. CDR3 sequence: CASSLEAGAGHNEQFF. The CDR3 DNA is TGTGCCAGCAGCTTAGAGGCGGGAGCGGGGCACAATGAGCAGTTCTTC.

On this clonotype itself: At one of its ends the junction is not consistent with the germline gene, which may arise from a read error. For the CDR3, the DNA is TGTATCAGCAGCTTAGATGGCAGTGTGAATGAACAGTTCTTC. Translating it yields CISSLDGSVNEQFF. The V call is TRBV11-2, the J call TRBJ2-1; D uncertain. The CDR3 sequence is 14 residues long. Germline V CDR1 and CDR2: SGHAT, FQNNGV.

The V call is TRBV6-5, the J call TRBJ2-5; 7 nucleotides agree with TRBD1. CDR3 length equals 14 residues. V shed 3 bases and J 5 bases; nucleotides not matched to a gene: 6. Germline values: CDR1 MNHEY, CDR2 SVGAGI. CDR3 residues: CASSYSRGHETQYF. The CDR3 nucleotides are TGTGCCAGCAGTTATTCGAGGGGGCATGAGACCCAGTACTTC.

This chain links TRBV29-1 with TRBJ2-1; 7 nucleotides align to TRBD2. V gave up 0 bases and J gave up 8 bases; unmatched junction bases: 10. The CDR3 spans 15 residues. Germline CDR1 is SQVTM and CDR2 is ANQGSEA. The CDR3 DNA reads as TGCAGCGTTGAAGATGCGGGGGACGGGCGCCATGAGCAGTTCTTC. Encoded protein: CSVEDAGDGRHEQFF.

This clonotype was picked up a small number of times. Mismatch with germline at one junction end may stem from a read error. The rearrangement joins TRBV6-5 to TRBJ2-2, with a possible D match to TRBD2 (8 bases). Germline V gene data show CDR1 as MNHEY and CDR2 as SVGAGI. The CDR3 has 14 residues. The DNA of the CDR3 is TGTGTCAGCGGGGTTAGCGGGACAGCCGGGGACCTGTTTTTT. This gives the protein CVSGVSGTAGDLFF.